A single sample is the source of the 10 T cell receptor beta chains below, sequenced in a study of blood T cell repertoires in COVID-19. Libraries were prepared by immunoSEQ multiplex PCR; TCRdb keeps only in-frame clonotypes and omits some of them. This sample has 120,000 to 150,000 clones, with around 90% found just once. The sample was peripheral blood. The source is a woman of 80 years or more with acute or convalescent COVID-19.

V is TRBV28 and J is TRBJ1-1, with D possibly being TRBD1 (5 bases). CDR1 and CDR2 from the germline V gene are MDHEN and SYDVKM. The germline V and J ends were trimmed by 6 bases and 6 bases, with 17 bases remaining between them. The CDR3 loop spans 14 amino acids. The CDR3, as DNA: TGTGCCAGCAGCGACGTCGGGGGTTTGTCTGAAGCTTTCTTT. It is translated as CASSDVGGLSEAFF.

This chain links TRBV2 with TRBJ1-5, with D hard to call. This CDR3 is 13 amino acids long. V was clipped by 7 bases and J by 4 bases, with 11 bases between them. CDR1 and CDR2 (germline): SNHLY, FYNNEI. This CDR3 is CASIEEINQPQHF. DNA for the CDR3: TGTGCCAGCATCGAGGAGATTAATCAGCCCCAGCATTTT.

This chain links TRBV11-2 with TRBJ2-7; unclear D gene. CDR1 is SGHAT, CDR2 FQNNGV, per germline. This CDR3 has 16 amino acids. Deletions cut 1 base from V and 1 base from J, with 14 bases between. Here the CDR3 reads CASSLVAALGSYEQYF. For the CDR3, the DNA is TGTGCCAGCAGCTTAGTGGCAGCCCTCGGGTCCTACGAGCAGTACTTC.

The rearrangement links TRBV7-3 to TRBJ2-5; TRBD2 is a possible D gene (6 bases). V lost 4 bases, J lost 7 bases, and 13 bases lay in between. Germline CDR1 and CDR2: SGHTA and FQGTGA. The CDR3 is 13 residues long. CDR3 residues: CASSSGTQGTQYF. The CDR3, as DNA: TGTGCCAGCAGCTCCGGGACTCAGGGGACCCAGTACTTC.

The chain employs TRBV5-1 and TRBJ2-7, with D possibly TRBD2 on 5 matching bases. Germline-derived CDR1 and CDR2 are SGHRS and YFSETQ. Trimming stripped 0 bases from V and 4 bases from J, with 8 bases between. The CDR3 has 13 amino acids. The CDR3 nucleotides read TGCGCCAGCAGCTTGGCCCGGGGATACGAGCAGTACTTC. It codes for CASSLARGYEQYF.

This chain links TRBV2 with TRBJ1-6; 9 bases map to TRBD1. In germline, CDR1 is SNHLY, CDR2 FYNNEI. The trim removed 6 bases at V and 10 bases at J, leaving 7 bases unmatched. The CDR3 is 14 amino acids. The CDR3 nucleotides read TGTGCCAGCAGCGTTACAGGGGGCGAATCACCCCTCCACTTT. Amino acids: CASSVTGGESPLHF. The full variable domain, rest sourced from reference TRBV2 and TRBJ1-6, is EPEVTQTPSHQVTQMGQEVILRCVPISNHLYFYWYRQILGQKVEFLVSFYNNEISEKSEIFDDQFSVERPDGSNFTLKIRSTKLEDSAMYFCASSVTGGESPLHFGNGTRLTVT.

The CDR3 DNA is TGTGCCAGCAGAGGGGACAGCTTAAATGAAAAACTGTTTTTT. As protein: CASRGDSLNEKLFF. The chain uses TRBV2 and TRBJ1-4, with 7 bases identical to TRBD1. CDR3 length equals 14 residues. Germline CDR1 and CDR2: SNHLY and FYNNEI. After removal of 6 bases from V and 5 bases from J, the junction contained 6 bases not matched to a gene.

The rearrangement joins TRBV7-3 to TRBJ1-1, with 8 bases matching TRBD1. V lost 6 bases to trimming and J lost 4 bases; unmatched junction nucleotides: 13. The CDR3 totals 16 residues. Germline V gene data show CDR1 as SGHTA and CDR2 as FQGTGA. The CDR3 loop reads CASRARLGQGSTEAFF. CDR3 DNA: TGTGCCAGCAGGGCCCGACTTGGACAGGGAAGCACTGAAGCTTTCTTT.

This sequence joins TRBV7-3 and TRBJ2-1; TRBD2 aligns across 11 bases. This CDR3 is built from 19 residues. Germline V lookup: CDR1 SGHTA, CDR2 FQGTGA. Germline trimming cut 5 bases from V and 0 bases from J; bases unmatched to any gene: 12. CDR3 residues: CASSTQGLAEPSSYNEQFF. The CDR3 nucleotides read TGTGCCAGCAGCACACAGGGACTAGCGGAACCTAGCTCCTACAATGAGCAGTTCTTC. Full variable domain (rest looked up from reference TRBV7-3 and TRBJ2-1): GAGVSQTPSNKVTEKGKYVELRCDPISGHTALYWYRQSLGQGPEFLIYFQGTGAADDSGLPNDRFFAVRPEGSVSTLKIQRTERGDSAVYLCASSTQGLAEPSSYNEQFFGPGTRLTVL.

The chain combines TRBV7-2 with TRBJ2-7, with 8 bases that match TRBD2. The V segment lost 7 bases and the J segment 3 bases; nucleotides outside the gene matches: 8. Germline V gene lookup returns CDR1 SGHTA and CDR2 FQGNSA. There are 14 residues in the CDR3. The CDR3 loop reads CASTPAGAYYEQYF. CDR3 DNA: TGTGCCAGCACCCCAGCGGGGGCCTACTACGAGCAGTACTTC.